Listed below are T cell receptor beta chains from one sample, sequenced in a study of blood T cells in healthy people across ages. TCRdb itself ran the 5' RACE reads through MiXCR, one entry per CDR3 protein. The repertoire has about 720,000 distinct CDR3 sequences, approximately 22% of them found once; the top ten carry 22%. Material for sequencing was blood. The receptors shown here come from a man in his 70s in good health. Each CDR3 is given with its conserved first and last residue. A D gene is named only where the DNA matches it firmly. The size entry is marked missing in some rows and otherwise reads once, few, many or a size class.

d_call,v_call,j_call,clone_size,cdr3_aa,cdr3_nt
NA,TRBV5-1,TRBJ1-6,NA,CASSLDVGIDSPLHF,TGCGCCAGCAGCTTGGATGTGGGGATTGATTCACCCCTCCACTTT
NA,TRBV11-3,TRBJ1-2,NA,CASSQVYYGYTF,TGTGCCAGCAGCCAAGTTTATTATGGCTACACCTTC
NA,TRBV12-3/TRBV12-4,TRBJ2-4,few,CASRGPTGRGKNIQYF,TGTGCCAGCAGGGGACCGACAGGGCGGGGCAAAAACATTCAGTACTTC
NA,TRBV12-3/TRBV12-4,TRBJ1-2,few,CASSLAGSRGYTF,TGTGCCAGCAGTTTGGCAGGGTCTCGTGGCTACACCTTC
NA,TRBV28,TRBJ2-2,NA,CASSLGGGITGELFF,TGTGCCAGCAGTTTAGGAGGGGGAATCACCGGGGAGCTGTTTTTT
NA,TRBV6-5,TRBJ1-1,few,CASSGRTFEAFF,TGTGCCAGCAGTGGACGGACGTTTGAAGCTTTCTTT
TRBD1,TRBV15,TRBJ2-1,NA,CATSSGTGLNEQFF,TGTGCCACCAGCAGTGGGACAGGGCTCAATGAGCAGTTCTTC
NA,TRBV20-1,TRBJ1-4,few,CSANNPGTGNEKLFF,TGCAGTGCCAACAATCCCGGGACCGGGAATGAAAAACTGTTTTTT
NA,TRBV12-3/TRBV12-4,TRBJ1-5,NA,CASSPRFYQPQHF,TGTGCCAGCAGTCCCCGGTTTTACCAGCCCCAGCATTTT
NA,TRBV7-9,TRBJ1-1,NA,CASSVPAGTEAFF,TGTGCCAGCAGCGTACCGGCGGGCACTGAAGCTTTCTTT
TRBD1,TRBV24-1,TRBJ1-2,NA,CATSDASGTGGRGYTF,TGTGCCACCAGTGACGCCTCCGGGACAGGGGGCAGGGGTTACACCTTC
TRBD1,TRBV6-1,TRBJ1-2,few,CAGSEQGVGYGYTF,TGTGCCGGCAGTGAACAGGGGGTAGGATATGGCTACACCTTC
TRBD2,TRBV3-1,TRBJ2-5,NA,CASSQGAGGSQETQYF,TGTGCCAGCAGCCAAGGAGCGGGAGGGTCCCAAGAGACCCAGTACTTC
NA,TRBV30,TRBJ1-5,few,CAWSVGGRQPQHF,TGTGCCTGGAGTGTTGGGGGACGGCAGCCCCAGCATTTT
NA,TRBV5-8,TRBJ1-4,few,CASSLIVRGRATNEKLFF,TGTGCCAGCAGCTTGATTGTGCGGGGGAGGGCAACTAATGAAAAACTGTTTTTT
NA,TRBV25-1,TRBJ1-4,few,CASSPRAEYEKLFF,TGTGCCAGCAGTCCCCGGGCAGAATATGAAAAACTGTTTTTT
TRBD1,TRBV12-3/TRBV12-4,TRBJ2-7,few,CASSPGQASYEQYF,TGTGCCAGCAGTCCGGGACAGGCCTCCTACGAGCAGTACTTC
NA,TRBV4-1,TRBJ1-2,few,CASSQDGRTGGYGYTF,TGCGCCAGCAGCCAAGACGGTCGTACGGGGGGCTATGGCTACACCTTC
NA,TRBV5-6,TRBJ2-1,NA,CASSVSGGLSSYNEQFF,TGTGCCAGCAGCGTATCAGGCGGGCTGAGCTCCTACAATGAGCAGTTCTTC
NA,TRBV18,TRBJ2-1,few,CASSPLAVGVDNEQFF,TGTGCCAGCTCACCACTAGCGGTAGGGGTGGACAATGAGCAGTTCTTC
TRBD1,TRBV7-8,TRBJ2-2,few,CASSLGQGAGGELFF,TGTGCCAGCAGCTTAGGACAGGGGGCCGGCGGGGAGCTGTTTTTT
NA,TRBV18,TRBJ1-4,NA,CASSAGLNEKLFF,TGTGCCAGCTCAGCGGGTCTAAATGAAAAACTGTTTTTT
TRBD1,TRBV29-1,TRBJ2-1,few,CSVPMGDRAYNEQFF,TGCAGCGTCCCCATGGGGGACAGGGCCTACAATGAGCAGTTCTTC
TRBD2,TRBV27,TRBJ2-3,NA,CVSGGRVTQYF,TGTGTCAGCGGGGGACGTGTTACGCAGTATTTT
NA,TRBV28,TRBJ2-6,NA,CASSFADGGANVLTF,TGTGCCAGCAGTTTTGCCGACGGCGGGGCCAACGTCCTGACTTTC
TRBD2,TRBV6-6,TRBJ2-5,NA,CASSYASGRAQYF,TGTGCCAGCAGTTACGCTAGCGGGAGGGCCCAGTACTTC
NA,TRBV12-3/TRBV12-4,TRBJ1-2,few,CASSRDMSSYGYTF,TGTGCCAGCAGCCGGGACATGTCCTCCTATGGCTACACCTTC
NA,TRBV12-3/TRBV12-4,TRBJ2-6,NA,CASSFLIGATGSSGANVLTF,TGTGCCAGCAGTTTCCTGATCGGGGCGACGGGGAGCTCTGGGGCCAACGTCCTGACTTTC
TRBD2,TRBV7-2,TRBJ2-1,few,CASSLFTSGIYNEQFF,TGTGCCAGCAGCTTATTCACTAGCGGGATCTACAATGAGCAGTTCTTC